This record concerns one TCR beta chain sequence. Using immunoSEQ multiplex PCR, the repertoire was profiled, and TCRdb retains in-frame clones only, with some absent. The sample records 200,000 or so clones, roughly nine tenths being singletons. The data belong to a study of blood T cell repertoires in COVID-19. Individuals drawn from some 25 US areas were about 18 to 90 years old. This CDR3 comprises 18 residues. Germline lookup yields CDR1 MGHDK and CDR2 SYGVNS. V was clipped by 1 base and J by 2 bases, with 17 bases between them. Sequences were obtained from PBMCs or T cells enriched from blood (not recorded which). The clonotype originates from a woman between 18 and 29 years old in a cohort exposed to, infected with or recovered from COVID-19 (not recorded which). V gene TRBV25-1 combines with J gene TRBJ2-2; D might be TRBD1 (6 bases). CDR3 in DNA: TGTGCCAGCAGTGAATCGCTGAAAAGGGACACCAACACCGGGGAGCTGTTTTTT. Translated, it gives CASSESLKRDTNTGELFF.